These 30 T cell receptor beta chains share one sample of origin, sequenced in a study of monozygotic twins with inflammatory bowel disease. Each CDR3 protein gets one entry in TCRdb, which reprocessed the 5' RACE reads and gives no DNA. The repertoire table contains around 450,000 distinct CDR3 sequences. Sequences were obtained from blood. Receptor source: a human donor with ulcerative colitis or Crohn's disease, or a healthy co-twin of an affected twin (not recorded which).

The chain uses TRBV19 and TRBJ1-1; the D call of TRBD1 rests on TCRdb alone, since no DNA is present to check it. Germline V gene lookup returns CDR1 LNHDA and CDR2 SQIVND (reference sequence). This CDR3 is 15 amino acids long. CDR3 protein: CASSKDRTSNTEAFF.

The CDR3 protein is CSASPIGDTQYF. This chain uses TRBV20-1 with TRBJ2-3. Germline CDR1 DFQATT, CDR2 SNEGSKA (reference sequence). This CDR3 has 12 residues.

The CDR3 is CASSLNGNNNEQFF. The rearrangement links TRBV7-9 to TRBJ2-1. The CDR3 loop spans 14 amino acids. Germline V gene lookup returns CDR1 SEHNR and CDR2 FQNEAQ (reference sequence).

The rearrangement uses TRBV7-3 and TRBJ1-2; TCRdb calls TRBD1, which cannot be checked without DNA. This CDR3 is 13 amino acids long. In germline, CDR1 is SGHTA, CDR2 FQGTGA. The CDR3 loop is CASSPATGDGYTF.

The gene calls are TRBV29-1 and TRBJ1-4; TCRdb indicates TRBD1, and absent DNA this call remains unverified. The CDR3 has 12 residues. Germline CDR1 reads SQVTM; CDR2 reads ANQGSEA. The CDR3 spells CSGQWGNEKLFF.

The chain is built from TRBV5-1 and TRBJ2-2; TCRdb proposes TRBD1, but this gene call is untestable without DNA. Per the germline V gene, CDR1 is SGHRS and CDR2 is YFSETQ. This CDR3 region has 14 residues. The CDR3 loop reads CASRGQVDTGELFF.

V gene TRBV3-1 combines with J gene TRBJ2-5; TCRdb reports TRBD1, a call that lacks DNA to check it against. The CDR3 loop spans 13 amino acids. Germline V CDR1 and CDR2: LGHDT, YNNKEL (reference sequence). The CDR3 reads CASSQTAQGTQYF.

The V call is TRBV6-5, the J call TRBJ1-1; TCRdb names TRBD1, which stays unverified in the absence of DNA. The CDR3 is made up of 11 amino acids. Germline assignment: CDR1 MNHEY and CDR2 SVGAGI. The CDR3 spells CASPRGTEAFF.

The V gene is TRBV11-2, the J gene TRBJ1-2; TCRdb returns TRBD1, unconfirmable since there is no DNA. There are 19 residues in the CDR3. CDR1 is SGHAT, CDR2 FQNNGV, per germline. This chain's CDR3 is CASSLNSGTGGSGGYGYTF.

This sequence joins TRBV25-1 and TRBJ1-1. This CDR3 comprises 12 residues. Germline V CDR1 and CDR2: MGHDK, SYGVNS. The CDR3 spells CASSNAGDEAFF.

The chain is built from TRBV20-1 and TRBJ2-5; TCRdb calls TRBD2, which cannot be checked without DNA. The germline V gene encodes CDR1 DFQATT and CDR2 SNEGSKA (reference sequence). The CDR3 is 15 amino acids. The CDR3 spells CSASVAGGKQETQYF.

The chain has TRBV4-1 and TRBJ2-1; TCRdb returns TRBD2, unconfirmable since there is no DNA. Germline V gene lookup returns CDR1 MGHRA and CDR2 YSYEKL. The CDR3 is made up of 16 amino acids. The chain's CDR3 is CASSQERSGRRGEQFF.

The gene calls are TRBV7-6 and TRBJ2-2; TCRdb outputs TRBD1, but without DNA this stays unchecked. The germline V gene has CDR1 SGHVS and CDR2 FNYEAQ. The CDR3 totals 15 residues. The CDR3: CASSRQGPDTGELFF.

This chain joins TRBV5-1 and TRBJ2-1; there is no DNA to check the TCRdb D call of TRBD2. Germline V lookup: CDR1 SGHRS, CDR2 YFSETQ. CDR3 length: 16 amino acids. The CDR3 sequence: CASSIGTSGDFGVQFF.

The CDR3 sequence is CASSLVGVEKLFF. The chain uses TRBV5-1 and TRBJ1-4. Germline values: CDR1 SGHRS, CDR2 YFSETQ. CDR3 length: 13 amino acids.

The rearrangement joins TRBV7-9 to TRBJ1-2. The CDR3 extends over 13 amino acids. Germline assignment: CDR1 SEHNR and CDR2 FQNEAQ (reference sequence). Here the CDR3 reads CASSEGTSRGYTF.

The chain recombines TRBV19 with TRBJ2-3; the TCRdb D gene call, TRBD1, has no DNA to confirm it. Looked up from germline, CDR1 is LNHDA and CDR2 is SQIVND (reference sequence). The CDR3 spans 15 residues. This CDR3 reads CASSIGDRPTDTQYF.

The chain is built from TRBV10-3 and TRBJ1-1. This CDR3 region has 11 residues. Germline-derived CDR1 and CDR2 are ENHRY and SYGVKD. The CDR3 region is CAISSSVEAFF.

J is TRBJ2-3 and V is TRBV10-3; TCRdb returns TRBD2, unconfirmable since there is no DNA. The CDR3 loop spans 16 amino acids. Per germline, CDR1 ENHRY and CDR2 SYGVKD. This CDR3 is CATTGGGAPSTDTQYF.

The V call is TRBV6-1, the J call TRBJ2-3; the TCRdb D gene call, TRBD1, has no DNA to confirm it. The CDR3 loop spans 17 amino acids. Germline V gene lookup returns CDR1 MNHNS and CDR2 SASEGT. CDR3 sequence: CASSLAGGYPGTDTQYF.

The rearrangement uses TRBV5-4 and TRBJ2-3; TCRdb designates TRBD1, a call that cannot be tested without DNA. Germline V gene data show CDR1 as SGHNT and CDR2 as YYREEE (reference sequence). CDR3 length equals 15 residues. The CDR3 protein is CASSLGASSTDTQYF.

V is TRBV4-3 and J is TRBJ2-1; TCRdb calls TRBD2, which cannot be checked without DNA. CDR1 and CDR2 from the germline V gene are LGHNA and YSLEER. The CDR3 runs 17 residues. The CDR3 protein is CASSPTSGKSSYNEQFF.

V and J are TRBV7-7 and TRBJ2-3; TCRdb returns TRBD2, unconfirmable since there is no DNA. CDR3 length: 15 amino acids. Germline loops: CDR1 SSHAT, CDR2 FNYEAQ (reference sequence). The CDR3 region is CASSRGLAGPDTQYF.

This chain connects TRBV28 to TRBJ2-3; TCRdb names TRBD1, which stays unverified in the absence of DNA. This CDR3 comprises 17 residues. Germline lookup yields CDR1 MDHEN and CDR2 SYDVKM. The CDR3 is CASSFPIQGSFTDTQYF.

This chain links TRBV29-1 with TRBJ1-2. In germline, CDR1 is SQVTM, CDR2 ANQGSEA. The CDR3 contains 12 residues. The CDR3 reads CSVEEGLWGYTF.

V and J are TRBV20-1 and TRBJ2-1. Germline V CDR1 and CDR2: DFQATT, SNEGSKA (reference sequence). The CDR3 is made up of 13 amino acids. Here the CDR3 reads CSASLPLYNEQFF.

This chain uses TRBV7-9 with TRBJ1-1. The CDR3 is made up of 12 amino acids. Germline loops: CDR1 SEHNR, CDR2 FQNEAQ (reference sequence). CDR3 region: CASSLDGTEAFF.

The CDR3 loop reads CASSQEVAGGRNTQYF. The chain joins TRBV7-3 to TRBJ2-3; TCRdb lists TRBD2, though no DNA is available to test this call. There are 16 residues in the CDR3. In germline, CDR1 is SGHTA, CDR2 FQGTGA. The full variable domain, in which reference TRBV7-3 and TRBJ2-3 provide the parts outside the CDR3, is GAGVSQTPSNKVTEKGKYVELRCDPISGHTALYWYRQSLGQGPEFLIYFQGTGAADDSGLPNDRFFAVRPEGSVSTLKIQRTERGDSAVYLCASSQEVAGGRNTQYFGPGTRLTVL.

J is TRBJ2-7 and V is TRBV7-2. The germline CDR1 and CDR2 sequences are SGHTA and FQGNSA. The CDR3 sequence is 12 residues long. CDR3 amino acids: CASSSPDYEQYF.

CDR3 region: CATSATGQYNEQFF. The V gene is TRBV24-1, the J gene TRBJ2-1; absent DNA, TCRdb's TRBD1 call cannot be checked. Germline V gene data show CDR1 as KGHDR and CDR2 as SFDVKD. The CDR3 has 14 amino acids.